Following are 30 T cell receptor beta chains from one sample sequenced in a study of blood T cell repertoires in COVID-19. Generated by immunoSEQ multiplex PCR, the TCRdb table keeps only in-frame clones and is missing some. The sample includes about 180,000 clones, 86% seen only once; the top ten take 7% to 10%. Material: peripheral blood. Receptors originate from a man aged 50-59 years with active or convalescent COVID-19.

V is TRBV9 and J is TRBJ2-5, with TRBD1 matching 10 bases. Germline CDR1 reads SGDLS; CDR2 reads YYNGEE. The CDR3 covers 15 residues. The V gene end was trimmed by 2 bases and the J gene end by 5 bases; junction bases not matched to a gene: 6. CDR3 nucleotide sequence: TGTGCCAGCAGCGTGTTTCCGGGACAGGGGGAGACCCAGTACTTC. As protein: CASSVFPGQGETQYF.

The V call is TRBV5-1, the J call TRBJ2-3; TRBD2 matches at 9 bases. Germline V gene sequence: CDR1 SGHRS, CDR2 YFSETQ. The junction had 15 bases not matched to a gene; V was cut back by 4 bases and J by 6 bases. CDR3 length: 17 amino acids. The chain's CDR3 is CASSVPDGGRVTDTQYF. In DNA form, the CDR3 reads TGCGCCAGCAGCGTCCCCGACGGCGGGAGGGTAACGGATACGCAGTATTTT.

The CDR3 DNA reads TGTGCCAGCAGTTATATCGAGCGTAACTATGGCTACACCTTC. Its translation: CASSYIERNYGYTF. The chain is built from TRBV6-5 and TRBJ1-2; no definite D call. Germline assignment: CDR1 MNHEY and CDR2 SVGAGI. The ends were cut back, 3 bases at V and 1 base at J, with 9 bases in the middle. This CDR3 is 14 amino acids long.

J is TRBJ1-6 and V is TRBV28; D unclear. V lost 4 bases to trimming and J lost 6 bases, with 10 bases between them. The V gene's germline CDR1 is MDHEN and CDR2 SYDVKM. CDR3 length: 14 residues. This CDR3 reads CASSYRRGNSPLHF. The DNA of the CDR3 is TGTGCCAGCAGTTACCGACGGGGTAATTCACCCCTCCACTTT. The entire variable domain, with the rest obtained from reference TRBV28 and TRBJ1-6, is as follows: DVKVTQSSRYLVKRTGEKVFLECVQDMDHENMFWYRQDPGLGLRLIYFSYDVKMKEKGDIPEGYSVSREKKERFSLILESASTNQTSMYLCASSYRRGNSPLHFGNGTRLTVT.

The chain recombines TRBV3-1 (or the pseudogene TRBV3-2) with TRBJ2-1, with 14 bases fitting TRBD2. The CDR3 length is 16 residues. Trimming removed 1 base from V and 7 bases from J; junction bases left unmatched: 3. The V gene's germline CDR1 is LGHDT and CDR2 YNNKEL (reference sequence). CDR3 nucleotide sequence: TGTGCCAGCAGCCAAGGACTAGCGGGGGGGCGGAATGAGCAGTTCTTC. Amino acid sequence: CASSQGLAGGRNEQFF.

The rearrangement uses TRBV4-3 and TRBJ2-3; 9 bases are a match to TRBD2. This CDR3 spans 16 amino acids. The trim removed 1 base at V and 3 bases at J, leaving 5 bases unmatched. Germline-derived CDR1 and CDR2 are LGHNA and YSLEER. The CDR3 DNA follows: TGCGCCAGCAGCCAAGGCCCGAGCGGGGGGACAGATACGCAGTATTTT. Encoded protein: CASSQGPSGGTDTQYF.

The chain combines TRBV7-9 with TRBJ2-7; TRBD2 is a possible D gene (5 bases). The V gene's germline CDR1 is SEHNR and CDR2 FQNEAQ (reference sequence). This CDR3 region has 14 residues. V was pared by 5 bases and J by 5 bases, with 16 bases between. The CDR3 sequence is CASSLHSGPNEQYF. CDR3 DNA sequence: TGTGCCAGCAGCCTACACAGCGGACCCAACGAGCAGTACTTC.

The J gene is TRBJ2-1, the V gene TRBV2, with 7 bases fitting TRBD1. Germline loops: CDR1 SNHLY, CDR2 FYNNEI. The ends lost 5 bases at V and 5 bases at J; junction bases unmatched: 9. This CDR3 is 15 amino acids long. The DNA of the CDR3 is TGTGCCAGCAGTAACCGGGACAGACTCAACAATGAGCAGTTCTTC. Amino acids: CASSNRDRLNNEQFF. The full variable domain, rest sourced from reference TRBV2 and TRBJ2-1, is EPEVTQTPSHQVTQMGQEVILRCVPISNHLYFYWYRQILGQKVEFLVSFYNNEISEKSEIFDDQFSVERPDGSNFTLKIRSTKLEDSAMYFCASSNRDRLNNEQFFGPGTRLTVL.

The chain links TRBV29-1 to TRBJ1-4; D gene unclear. The length of the CDR3 is 14 residues. Germline CDR1 is SQVTM and CDR2 is ANQGSEA. Trimming left V 4 bases short and J 8 bases short, with 17 bases between. DNA for the CDR3: TGCAGCGTTGTTTTTGGACTGTCCTCCGAAAAACTGTTTTTT. Amino acid sequence: CSVVFGLSSEKLFF.

The chain has TRBV6-5 and TRBJ1-2; D perhaps matches TRBD1 (6 bases). This CDR3 is 13 amino acids long. Germline V gene sequence: CDR1 MNHEY, CDR2 SVGAGI. Trimming removed 6 bases at V and 4 bases at J, with 12 bases between. The CDR3 loop is CASRPGQIYGYTF. As DNA, the CDR3 is TGTGCCAGCAGACCCGGACAGATCTATGGCTACACCTTC.

This chain uses TRBV29-1 with TRBJ2-7; D tentatively fits TRBD1 or TRBD2 (10 bases each). Trimming removed 7 bases at V and 3 bases at J, with 34 bases between. The CDR3 is 19 residues long. The germline CDR1 and CDR2 sequences are SQVTM and ANQGSEA. The CDR3 reads CSARDRGKMGTSASYEQYF. The DNA of the CDR3 is TGCAGCGCCCGGGACAGGGGCAAAATGGGGACTAGCGCGAGCTACGAGCAGTACTTC.

This clone has a handful of counts. The chain links TRBV4-3 to TRBJ2-1; 11 nucleotides line up with TRBD2. The V gene end was trimmed by 3 bases and the J gene end by 8 bases; junction bases not matched to a gene: 12. The CDR3 is made up of 17 amino acids. CDR1 LGHNA and CDR2 YSLEER come from the germline V gene. CDR3 coding DNA: TGCGCCAGCAGCCAGGATCCACTAGCGGGGGCGGTGGATGAGCAGTTCTTC. Translating gives CASSQDPLAGAVDEQFF.

The chain joins TRBV23-1 to TRBJ2-2, with 9 bases fitting TRBD1. TRBV23-1 is labeled an ORF, and its function is uncertain. J was trimmed by 4 bases and V by 3 bases; bases with no gene match: 6. The CDR3 length is 16 residues. The CDR3 nucleotides read TGCGCCAGCAGTCACCCGGGACAGGGAGTCACCGGGGAGCTGTTTTTT. Its translation is CASSHPGQGVTGELFF.

The gene calls are TRBV5-4 and TRBJ2-3; 7 bases map to TRBD1. The CDR3 covers 13 residues. The germline gives CDR1 SGHNT, CDR2 YYREEE (reference sequence). V lost 3 bases, J lost 7 bases, and 5 bases stayed unmatched. CDR3 sequence (DNA): TGTGCCAGCAGCTCGGACAGGTCAAATACGCAGTATTTT. Its translation is CASSSDRSNTQYF.

CDR3 loop: CASSQDTGTGSNGYTF. CDR3 nucleotide sequence: TGTGCCAGCAGCCAAGACACCGGGACAGGGTCTAACGGCTACACCTTC. The chain has TRBV3-1 (or the pseudogene TRBV3-2) and TRBJ1-2; 9 nucleotides line up with TRBD1. Looked up from germline, CDR1 is LGHDT and CDR2 is YNNKEL (reference sequence). The CDR3 is 16 amino acids. V was pared by 0 bases and J by 8 bases, with 10 bases of the junction left unmatched.

CDR3 residues: CASSQDPTANYGYTF. The DNA of the CDR3 is TGTGCCAGCAGCCAAGATCCGACAGCTAACTATGGCTACACCTTC. The chain joins TRBV4-2 to TRBJ1-2, with TRBD1 as a possible D gene (5 bases). Germline V gene data show CDR1 as LGHNA and CDR2 as YNFKEQ. CDR3 length equals 15 residues. With 0 bases removed from V and 0 bases from J, the gap between germline ends came to 8 bases.

V gene TRBV3-1 (or the pseudogene TRBV3-2) combines with J gene TRBJ2-5, with 9 bases lining up with TRBD1. Germline CDR1 LGHDT, CDR2 YNNKEL (reference sequence). CDR3 length: 15 residues. Trimming cost V 5 bases and J 1 base; bases outside gene matches: 5. The CDR3 nucleotides read TGTGCCAGCAGCATATTGGGACAGGGCCAAGAGACCCAGTACTTC. Translated: CASSILGQGQETQYF.

This clone appeared a few times. J is TRBJ2-1 and V is TRBV19; no clear D. The CDR3 has 14 amino acids. Germline V lookup: CDR1 LNHDA, CDR2 SQIVND (reference sequence). V shed 2 bases and J shed 3 bases, with 8 bases lying between them. CDR3 in amino acids: CASSIQFLYNEQFF. The DNA for the CDR3 is TGTGCCAGTAGTATACAGTTTCTCTACAATGAGCAGTTCTTC.

CDR3 DNA sequence: TGTGCCAGCAGTGACTTCCGGGACAGGAACTACGAGCAGTACTTC. It specifies CASSDFRDRNYEQYF. The J gene is TRBJ2-7, the V gene TRBV25-1; 8 bases are a match to TRBD1. V shed 3 bases and J 3 bases; nucleotides not matched to a gene: 7. CDR1 MGHDK and CDR2 SYGVNS come from the germline V gene. The CDR3 extends over 15 amino acids.

The sample holds one count of this clone. The gene calls are TRBV12-3 or TRBV12-4 and TRBJ1-1; D perhaps matches TRBD1 (5 bases). Trimming took off 3 bases at V and 4 bases at J, with 9 bases between the two ends. The CDR3 totals 13 residues. The DNA of the CDR3 is TGTGCCAGCAGTTTGGGGGGTATCACTGAAGCTTTCTTT. The encoded protein is CASSLGGITEAFF.

The chain employs TRBV4-3 and TRBJ1-5, with D uncertain. Trimming pared 0 bases from V and 7 bases from J, leaving 10 bases between. Germline lookup yields CDR1 LGHNA and CDR2 YSLEER. The CDR3 covers 14 residues. CDR3 residues: CASSQERVGQPQHF. The CDR3 nucleotides read TGCGCCAGCAGCCAAGAGAGGGTCGGGCAGCCCCAGCATTTT.

The genes are TRBV27 and TRBJ1-2; D remains ambiguous. The CDR3 covers 14 residues. Germline V lookup: CDR1 MNHEY, CDR2 SMNVEV (reference sequence). The ends were cut back, 0 bases at V and 6 bases at J, with 11 bases in the middle. The CDR3, as DNA: TGTGCCAGCAGTTTATCGGGTCTAGTGGATGGCTACACCTTC. It encodes CASSLSGLVDGYTF.

This clone was seen more than once but under ten times. The chain is built from TRBV9 and TRBJ1-1; TRBD1 matches at 7 bases. Germline V gives CDR1 SGDLS, CDR2 YYNGEE. CDR3 size: 15 residues. V shed 0 bases and J 5 bases; nucleotides not matched to a gene: 7. The CDR3 region has the DNA TGTGCCAGCAGCGTAGCGGGACAGTTCCCTACTGAAGCTTTCTTT. The encoded protein is CASSVAGQFPTEAFF.

This clone was seen only once. This chain links TRBV29-1 with TRBJ1-2; TRBD1 matches at 7 bases. The junction had 5 bases not matched to a gene; V was cut back by 5 bases and J by 2 bases. Germline V CDR1 and CDR2: SQVTM, ANQGSEA. The CDR3 runs to 13 residues. The CDR3 reads CSVSAGGNYGYTF. The CDR3 bases are TGCAGCGTTTCGGCAGGGGGAAACTATGGCTACACCTTC.

The rearrangement links TRBV14 to TRBJ2-7; 8 bases match TRBD2. Trimming cost V 8 bases and J 4 bases; bases outside gene matches: 13. The CDR3 runs 15 residues. Germline loops: CDR1 SGHDN, CDR2 FVKESK. CDR3: CASVEVVAGTYEQYF. CDR3 nucleotide sequence: TGTGCCAGCGTCGAAGTTGTAGCGGGGACGTACGAGCAGTACTTC.

This rearrangement joins TRBV2 to TRBJ1-6, with 11 bases identical to TRBD1. Trimming at V came to 8 bases and at J to 7 bases, leaving 7 bases not matched to a gene. The CDR3 length is 15 residues. Germline V CDR1 and CDR2: SNHLY, FYNNEI. The CDR3 protein is CASVGTGGSNSPLHF. The CDR3 DNA reads TGTGCCAGCGTGGGGACAGGGGGTTCAAATTCACCCCTCCACTTT.

The rearrangement joins TRBV18 to TRBJ2-3; 7 bases line up with TRBD2. The CDR3 loop spans 16 amino acids. The V segment lost 0 bases and the J segment 3 bases; nucleotides outside the gene matches: 6. Germline-derived CDR1 and CDR2 are KGHSH and LQKENI. CDR3 protein: CASSPPSKRGTDTQYF. DNA of the CDR3: TGTGCCAGCTCACCACCGAGTAAGCGGGGAACAGATACGCAGTATTTT. The variable domain in full, with the rest retrieved from reference TRBV18 and TRBJ2-3, is NAGVMQNPRHLVRRRGQEARLRCSPMKGHSHVYWYRQLPEEGLKFMVYLQKENIIDESGMPKERFSAEFPKEGPSILRIQQVVRGDSAAYFCASSPPSKRGTDTQYFGPGTRLTVL.

This clone was counted a single time. The chain uses TRBV4-2 and TRBJ1-6, with TRBD1 matching 9 bases. Germline V CDR1 and CDR2: LGHNA, YNFKEQ. The CDR3 is 13 residues long. V trimming: 7 bases; J trimming: 11 bases; junction bases outside the gene matches: 6. The DNA for the CDR3 is TGTGCCAGCACCAACAGGGGGCTTACACCCCTCCACTTT. Translated: CASTNRGLTPLHF.

The chain recombines TRBV6-5 with TRBJ1-6, with D unresolved. Trimming left V 9 bases short and J 14 bases short, with 8 bases between. CDR1 MNHEY and CDR2 SVGAGI come from the germline V gene. The CDR3 consists of 9 residues. The CDR3 here is CASGQALHF. The CDR3 DNA is TGTGCCAGTGGTCAGGCCCTCCACTTT.

The V call is TRBV10-3, the J call TRBJ2-5; no reliable D call. CDR3 size: 14 residues. The V and J ends lost 0 bases and 2 bases respectively, with 7 bases between them. The germline gives CDR1 ENHRY, CDR2 SYGVKD. CDR3 protein: CAISESVRQETQYF. CDR3 DNA: TGTGCCATCAGTGAGTCGGTCAGACAAGAGACCCAGTACTTC.